This entry lists 2 T cell receptor beta chains sequenced from one sample in a study of shared clonotypes between healthy human individuals. Sequencing used immunoSEQ multiplex PCR; TCRdb keeps in-frame clones, though not all of them. Here the sample spans about 2.4 million clones, approximately 92% being singletons. Material for sequencing was naive CD4+ T cells sorted from blood. Specified subset: CD45RA+ positively selected. The source of these receptors is a man aged 18 to 30 in good health.

This rearrangement joins TRBV6-1 to TRBJ2-1, with D tentatively TRBD1 (6 bases). Per germline, CDR1 MNHNS and CDR2 SASEGT. Trimming left V 4 bases short and J 0 bases short, with 13 bases between. The CDR3 is 16 residues long. The CDR3 protein is CASSGYRGSSYNEQFF. For the CDR3, the DNA is TGTGCCAGCAGTGGCTATAGGGGGAGCTCCTACAATGAGCAGTTCTTC.

This chain joins TRBV28 and TRBJ1-2; D ambiguous. Germline-derived CDR1 and CDR2 are MDHEN and SYDVKM. The CDR3 consists of 15 residues. Trimming pared 4 bases from V and 0 bases from J, leaving 12 bases between. The CDR3 reads CASSSPPGSNYGYTF. DNA of the CDR3: TGTGCCAGCAGTTCCCCCCCGGGATCTAACTATGGCTACACCTTC.